In this sample, the clone carrying this T cell receptor (beta chain) turned up many times. Its specificity is not known. The observed sequence ends 3 residues before the CDR3 terminus, with the missing tail filled in from the germline J gene. The CDR3 loop spans 13 amino acids. V shed 4 bases and J 4 bases; nucleotides not matched to a gene: 6. Looked up from germline, CDR1 is GTSNPN and CDR2 is SVGIG (reference sequence). Sequenced by immunoSEQ multiplex PCR; TCRdb stores in-frame clones only, minus some. The sample lists some 52,000 clones, none appearing once, the ten largest making up roughly 3.4%. The data belong to a study of T cell clonality in common variable immunodeficiency. Donors gave roughly 5 to 8 ml heparinized peripheral whole blood. General study results and limits: Compared with healthy controls, CVID subjects showed increased TCRbeta clonality, mostly in about a third.

The chain has TRBV30 and TRBJ1-1, with TRBD1 matching over 7 bases. What was sequenced was peripheral blood mononuclear cells. The source is a person aged 18 to 75 in good health. The covered CDR3 bases are TGTGCCTGGATAAAGTCAGGGGGCACTGAA. Protein sequence: CAWIKSGGTE. The CDR3 as a whole reads CAWIKSGGTEAFF.